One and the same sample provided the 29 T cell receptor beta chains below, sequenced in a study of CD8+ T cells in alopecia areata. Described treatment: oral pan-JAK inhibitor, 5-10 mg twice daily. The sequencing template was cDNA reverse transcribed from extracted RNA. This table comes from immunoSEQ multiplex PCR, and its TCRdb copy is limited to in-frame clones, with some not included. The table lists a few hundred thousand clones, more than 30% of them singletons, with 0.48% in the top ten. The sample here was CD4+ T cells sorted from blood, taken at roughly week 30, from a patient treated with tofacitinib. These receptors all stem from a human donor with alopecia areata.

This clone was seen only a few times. The CDR3 DNA is TGTGCCAGCTCTCCGATGATGTGGACTGAAGCTTTCTTT. Amino acids: CASSPMMWTEAFF. The chain combines TRBV18 with TRBJ1-1; D unresolved. The CDR3 runs 13 residues. CDR1 is KGHSH, CDR2 LQKENI, per germline. Trimming took off 6 bases at V and 5 bases at J, with 13 bases between the two ends.

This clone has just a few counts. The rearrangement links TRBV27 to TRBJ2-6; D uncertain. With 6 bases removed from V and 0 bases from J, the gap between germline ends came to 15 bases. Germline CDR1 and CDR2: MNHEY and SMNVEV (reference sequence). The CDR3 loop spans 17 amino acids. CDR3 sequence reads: CASSALVGSSGANVLTF. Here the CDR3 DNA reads TGTGCCAGCAGCGCTTTGGTCGGTTCCTCTGGGGCCAACGTCCTGACTTTC.

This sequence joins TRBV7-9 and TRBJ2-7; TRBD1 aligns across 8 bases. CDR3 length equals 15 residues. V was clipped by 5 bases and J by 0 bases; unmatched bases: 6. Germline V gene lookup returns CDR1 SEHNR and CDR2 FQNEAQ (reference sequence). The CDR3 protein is CASSPWTGLSYEQYF. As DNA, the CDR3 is TGTGCCAGCAGCCCCTGGACAGGGCTCTCCTACGAGCAGTACTTC.

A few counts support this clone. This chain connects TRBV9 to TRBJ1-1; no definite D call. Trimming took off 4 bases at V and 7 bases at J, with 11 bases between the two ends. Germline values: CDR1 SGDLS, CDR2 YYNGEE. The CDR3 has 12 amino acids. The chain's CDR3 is CASSTADGEAFF. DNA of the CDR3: TGTGCCAGCAGCACCGCCGACGGTGAAGCTTTCTTT.

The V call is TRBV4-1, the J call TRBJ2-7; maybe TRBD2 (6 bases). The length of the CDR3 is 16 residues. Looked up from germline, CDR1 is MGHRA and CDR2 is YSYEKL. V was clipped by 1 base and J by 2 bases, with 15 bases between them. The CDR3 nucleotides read TGCGCCAGCAGCCAAGGGAGGGTAACTAGGGCCTACGAGCAGTACTTC. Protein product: CASSQGRVTRAYEQYF.

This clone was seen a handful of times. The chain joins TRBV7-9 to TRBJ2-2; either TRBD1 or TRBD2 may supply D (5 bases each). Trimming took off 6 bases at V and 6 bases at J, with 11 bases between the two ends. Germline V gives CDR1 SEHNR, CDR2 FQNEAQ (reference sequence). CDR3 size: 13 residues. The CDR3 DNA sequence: TGTGCCAGCAGAAAACGGGACGCCGGGGAGCTGTTTTTT. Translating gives CASRKRDAGELFF.

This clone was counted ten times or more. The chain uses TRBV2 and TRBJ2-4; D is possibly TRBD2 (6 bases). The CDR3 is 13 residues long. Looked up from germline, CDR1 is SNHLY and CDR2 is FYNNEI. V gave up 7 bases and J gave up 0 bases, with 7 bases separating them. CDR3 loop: CASKEGAKNIQYF. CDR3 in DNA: TGTGCCAGCAAGGAGGGAGCCAAAAACATTCAGTACTTC.

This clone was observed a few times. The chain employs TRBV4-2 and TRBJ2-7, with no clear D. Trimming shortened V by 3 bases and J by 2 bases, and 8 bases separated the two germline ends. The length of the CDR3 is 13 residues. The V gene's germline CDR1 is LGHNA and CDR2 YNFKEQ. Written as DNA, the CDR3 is TGTGCCAGCAGCCAGAACGCGGCCTACGAGCAGTACTTC. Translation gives CASSQNAAYEQYF.

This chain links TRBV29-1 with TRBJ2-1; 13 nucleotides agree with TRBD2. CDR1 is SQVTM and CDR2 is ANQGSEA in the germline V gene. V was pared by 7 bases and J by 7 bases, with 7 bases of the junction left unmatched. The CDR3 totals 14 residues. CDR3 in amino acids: CSGGLAGVGNEQFF. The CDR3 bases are TGCAGCGGTGGACTAGCGGGGGTGGGGAATGAGCAGTTCTTC.

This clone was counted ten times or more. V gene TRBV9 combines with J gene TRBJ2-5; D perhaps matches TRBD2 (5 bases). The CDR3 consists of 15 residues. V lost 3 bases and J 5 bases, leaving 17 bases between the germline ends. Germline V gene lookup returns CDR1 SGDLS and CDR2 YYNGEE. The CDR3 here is CASSEGVETRETQYF. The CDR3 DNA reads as TGTGCCAGCAGCGAGGGAGTAGAGACTCGGGAGACCCAGTACTTC.

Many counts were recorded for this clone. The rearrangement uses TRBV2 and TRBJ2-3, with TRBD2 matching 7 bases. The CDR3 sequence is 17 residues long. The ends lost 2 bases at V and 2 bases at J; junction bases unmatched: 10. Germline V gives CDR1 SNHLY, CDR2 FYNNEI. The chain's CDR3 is CASSERLSGDFTDTQYF. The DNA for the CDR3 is TGTGCCAGCAGTGAAAGGTTAAGCGGGGACTTCACAGATACGCAGTATTTT. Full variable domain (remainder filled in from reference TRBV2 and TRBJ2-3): EPEVTQTPSHQVTQMGQEVILRCVPISNHLYFYWYRQILGQKVEFLVSFYNNEISEKSEIFDDQFSVERPDGSNFTLKIRSTKLEDSAMYFCASSERLSGDFTDTQYFGPGTRLTVL.

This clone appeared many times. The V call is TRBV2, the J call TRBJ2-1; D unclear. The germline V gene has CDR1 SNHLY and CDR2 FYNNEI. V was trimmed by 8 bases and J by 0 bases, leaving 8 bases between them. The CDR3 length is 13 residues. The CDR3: CASRGLSYNEQFF. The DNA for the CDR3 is TGTGCCAGCCGTGGCCTCTCCTACAATGAGCAGTTCTTC.

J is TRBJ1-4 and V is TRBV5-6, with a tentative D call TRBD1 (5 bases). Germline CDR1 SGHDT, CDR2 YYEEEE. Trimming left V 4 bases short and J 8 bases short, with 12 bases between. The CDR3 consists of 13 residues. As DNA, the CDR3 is TGTGCCAGCAGCCCAAACCGGGGCGAAAAACTGTTTTTT. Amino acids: CASSPNRGEKLFF.

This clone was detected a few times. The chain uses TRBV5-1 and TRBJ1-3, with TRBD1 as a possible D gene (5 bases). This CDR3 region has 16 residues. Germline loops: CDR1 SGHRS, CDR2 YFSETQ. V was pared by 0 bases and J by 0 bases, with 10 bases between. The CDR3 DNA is TGCGCCAGCAGCTTGGAGACAGCGCGCTCTGGAAACACCATATATTTT. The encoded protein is CASSLETARSGNTIYF.

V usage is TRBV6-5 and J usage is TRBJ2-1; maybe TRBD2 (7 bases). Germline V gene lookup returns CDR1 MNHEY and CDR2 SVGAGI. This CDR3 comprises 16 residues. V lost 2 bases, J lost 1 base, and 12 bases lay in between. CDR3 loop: CASSYGGAFSYNEQFF. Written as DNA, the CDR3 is TGTGCCAGCAGTTACGGGGGGGCATTTTCCTACAATGAGCAGTTCTTC.

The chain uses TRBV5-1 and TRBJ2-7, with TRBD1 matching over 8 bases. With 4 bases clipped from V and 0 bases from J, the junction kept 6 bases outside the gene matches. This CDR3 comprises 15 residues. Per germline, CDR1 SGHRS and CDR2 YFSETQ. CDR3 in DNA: TGCGCCAGCAGCCCGAGGACAGGGAGCTCCTACGAGCAGTACTTC. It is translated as CASSPRTGSSYEQYF.

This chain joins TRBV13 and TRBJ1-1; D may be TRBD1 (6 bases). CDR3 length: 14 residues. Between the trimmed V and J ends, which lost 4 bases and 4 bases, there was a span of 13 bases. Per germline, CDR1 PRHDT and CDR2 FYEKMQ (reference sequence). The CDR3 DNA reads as TGTGCCAGCAGCTACGCGGGGGCCCCCACTGAAGCTTTCTTT. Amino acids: CASSYAGAPTEAFF.

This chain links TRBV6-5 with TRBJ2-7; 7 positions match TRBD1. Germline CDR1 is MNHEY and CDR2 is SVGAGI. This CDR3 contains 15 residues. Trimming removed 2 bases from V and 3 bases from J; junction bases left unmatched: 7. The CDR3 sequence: CASSYDRRGLYEQYF. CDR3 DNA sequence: TGTGCCAGCAGTTACGACCGTAGGGGGCTCTACGAGCAGTACTTC.

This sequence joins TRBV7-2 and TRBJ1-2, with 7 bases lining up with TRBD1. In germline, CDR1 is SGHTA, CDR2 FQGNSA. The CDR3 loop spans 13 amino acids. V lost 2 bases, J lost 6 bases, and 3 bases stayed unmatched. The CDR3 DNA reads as TGTGCCAGCAGCTTAAGCCAGGGGGATGGCTACACCTTC. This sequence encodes CASSLSQGDGYTF.

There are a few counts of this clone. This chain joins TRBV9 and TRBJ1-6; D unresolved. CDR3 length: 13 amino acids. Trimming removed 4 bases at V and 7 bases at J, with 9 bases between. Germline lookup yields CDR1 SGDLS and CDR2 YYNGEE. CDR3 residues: CASSPVVNSPLHF. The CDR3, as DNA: TGTGCCAGCAGCCCCGTCGTCAATTCACCCCTCCACTTT.

CDR3 sequence: CATSRAGSAAKNIQYF. The DNA for the CDR3 is TGTGCCACCAGCAGAGCAGGGTCGGCGGCCAAAAACATTCAGTACTTC. This chain uses TRBV15 with TRBJ2-4; possible D gene TRBD1, 5 bases. This CDR3 has 16 residues. Trimming took 1 base from V and 1 from J, leaving 11 bases between them. The germline V gene encodes CDR1 LNHNV and CDR2 YYDKDF (reference sequence).

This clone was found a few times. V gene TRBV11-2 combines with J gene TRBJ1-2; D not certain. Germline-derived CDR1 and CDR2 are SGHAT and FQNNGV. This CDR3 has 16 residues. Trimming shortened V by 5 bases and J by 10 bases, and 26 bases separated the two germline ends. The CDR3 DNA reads TGTGCCAGCAGCCGAGCGAGGTCCTACTCCGTCATGGACTACACCTTC. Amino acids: CASSRARSYSVMDYTF.

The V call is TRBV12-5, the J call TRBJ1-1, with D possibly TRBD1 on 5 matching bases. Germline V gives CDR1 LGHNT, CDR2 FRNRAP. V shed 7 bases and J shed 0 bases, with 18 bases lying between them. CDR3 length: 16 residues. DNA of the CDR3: TGTGCTAGTGCCCATGACAGTTTGGGGATGAACACTGAAGCTTTCTTT. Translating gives CASAHDSLGMNTEAFF.

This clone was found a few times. The CDR3 spells CASSGTGTGGWGEQFF. Here the CDR3 DNA reads TGCGCCAGCAGTGGAACCGGGACAGGGGGATGGGGGGAGCAGTTCTTC. The J gene is TRBJ2-1, the V gene TRBV10-1; TRBD1 matches 11 bases. V dropped 4 bases and J dropped 10; count of bases not matched to a gene: 12. Germline values: CDR1 WNHNN, CDR2 SYGVQD (reference sequence). This CDR3 spans 16 amino acids.

DNA for the CDR3: TGTGCCTGGAGTAGTCAGCACTACGAGCAGTACTTC. Encoded protein: CAWSSQHYEQYF. This chain connects TRBV30 to TRBJ2-7, with D uncertain. Looked up from germline, CDR1 is GTSNPN and CDR2 is SVGIG (reference sequence). The CDR3 has 12 amino acids. Trimming removed 2 bases at V and 3 bases at J, with 8 bases between.

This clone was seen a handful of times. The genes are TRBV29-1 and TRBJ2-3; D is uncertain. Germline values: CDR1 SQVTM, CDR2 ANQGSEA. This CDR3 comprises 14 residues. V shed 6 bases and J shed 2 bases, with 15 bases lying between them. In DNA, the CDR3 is TGCAGCGTGGAACATGGGATGCACACAGATACGCAGTATTTT. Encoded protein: CSVEHGMHTDTQYF.

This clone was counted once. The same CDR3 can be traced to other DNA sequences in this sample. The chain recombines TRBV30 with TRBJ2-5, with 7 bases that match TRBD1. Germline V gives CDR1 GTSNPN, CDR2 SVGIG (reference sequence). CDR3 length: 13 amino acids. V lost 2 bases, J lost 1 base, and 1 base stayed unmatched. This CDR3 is CAWSTGVQETQYF. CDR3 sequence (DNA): TGTGCCTGGAGTACAGGGGTCCAAGAGACCCAGTACTTC.

CDR3 in amino acids: CASSQIGGQETQYF. The CDR3 coding sequence is TGTGCCAGCAGTCAGATCGGGGGCCAAGAGACCCAGTACTTC. V is TRBV6-6 and J is TRBJ2-5, with D maybe TRBD2 (6 bases). Trimming took 5 bases from V and 1 from J, leaving 11 bases between them. This CDR3 is 14 amino acids long. CDR1 is MNHNY, CDR2 SVGAGI, per germline (reference sequence).

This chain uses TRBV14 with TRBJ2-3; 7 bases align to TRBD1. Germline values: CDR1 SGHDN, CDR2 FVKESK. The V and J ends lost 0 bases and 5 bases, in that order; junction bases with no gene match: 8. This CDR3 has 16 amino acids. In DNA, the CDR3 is TGTGCCAGCAGCCAAGATTGGGGACAGATTCAAGATACGCAGTATTTT. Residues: CASSQDWGQIQDTQYF.